This T cell receptor beta chain was observed in a study of blood T cells in healthy people across ages. Study outcomes and limitations: Roughly linear age-related decline in beta diversity appeared, significant by age around 36.

A second PCR, run for roughly 6 to 11 cycles, used a sample-barcoded 5' primer plus a J-beta primer mix. TCRdb redid the calling of the 5' RACE reads with MiXCR, one entry per CDR3 protein. The sample yields about 900,000 distinct CDR3 sequences, about 59% seen once. Comment on this clonotype: The antigen is undetermined.

Each donor gave ten milliliters of peripheral blood. The CDR3 has 15 residues. Germline loops: CDR1 SEHNR, CDR2 FQNEAQ (reference sequence). V lost 4 bases and J lost 1; bases outside the gene matches: 4. The V gene is TRBV7-9, the J gene TRBJ2-3, with 8 bases that match TRBD2. Sequencing used blood. This TCR came from a man aged 25 to 40 in good health. The CDR3 bases are TGTGCCAGCAGCTCGTCGACTAGCGGCACAGATACGCAGTATTTT. Its translation is CASSSSTSGTDTQYF. The full variable domain, its missing parts supplied by reference TRBV7-9 and TRBJ2-3, is DTGVSQNPRHKITKRGQNVTFRCDPISEHNRLYWYRQTLGQGPEFLTYFQNEAQLEKSRLLSDRFSAERPKGSFSTLEIQRTEQGDSAMYLCASSSSTSGTDTQYFGPGTRLTVL.